The clone carrying this T cell receptor beta chain was detected ten times or more. The sample belongs to a study of blood T cells in healthy people across ages. Germline-derived CDR1 and CDR2 are ENHRY and SYGVKD. The CDR3 totals 14 residues. Trimming removed 2 bases from V and 3 bases from J, with 8 bases in between. A second PCR, run for about 7 to 11 cycles, used a sample-barcoded 5' primer plus a J-beta primer mix. Every cDNA molecule carried a tag from a template-switch adaptor bearing 12 random nucleotides. TCRdb ran MiXCR on the 5' RACE reads and lists one entry per CDR3 protein. The sample has about 840,000 distinct CDR3 sequences, 25% to 35% seen once. In addition, the sample was reused for a study of T cells of mothers and their children. That source reports: Sequencing got over 9.5 million TCR beta CDR3 reads from each mother and about 2.9 million from each child.

The receptor comes from a woman aged 40 to 55 in good health. The chain employs TRBV10-3 and TRBJ2-4; D is possibly TRBD1 (6 bases). Specimen: blood. The CDR3 nucleotides are TGTGCCATCAGTGAGCCAGGGGACAAAAACATTCAGTACTTC. It translates to CAISEPGDKNIQYF.